The text below deals with one TCR beta chain. The antigen remains undetermined. Profiled with immunoSEQ multiplex PCR; TCRdb holds only in-frame clones, not every one. The sample has about 160,000 clones, 90% to 95% seen once; the top ten hold 4.4%. This entry belongs to a study of T cell responses to AZD1222 COVID-19 vaccine. Whole-study results and caveats: Spike-specific TCR breadth and depth grew following two AZD1222 doses. The sample set comprised mostly white British donors with more females, and clonal diversity was possibly underestimated. Sampled repertoires all dated from after the peak T cell response.

CDR1 is MNHEY and CDR2 is SVGAGI in the germline V gene. Germline trimming cut 6 bases from V and 6 bases from J; bases unmatched to any gene: 7. This CDR3 has 14 residues. Sequenced material: peripheral blood, taken on day 0 of MenACWY control vaccination. This clonotype was sampled from an adult in good health. The chain links TRBV6-5 to TRBJ1-5, with 8 bases aligning to TRBD1. The CDR3 region is CASSSTGGGQPQHF. Here the CDR3 DNA reads TGTGCCAGCAGCTCCACAGGGGGAGGTCAGCCCCAGCATTTT.